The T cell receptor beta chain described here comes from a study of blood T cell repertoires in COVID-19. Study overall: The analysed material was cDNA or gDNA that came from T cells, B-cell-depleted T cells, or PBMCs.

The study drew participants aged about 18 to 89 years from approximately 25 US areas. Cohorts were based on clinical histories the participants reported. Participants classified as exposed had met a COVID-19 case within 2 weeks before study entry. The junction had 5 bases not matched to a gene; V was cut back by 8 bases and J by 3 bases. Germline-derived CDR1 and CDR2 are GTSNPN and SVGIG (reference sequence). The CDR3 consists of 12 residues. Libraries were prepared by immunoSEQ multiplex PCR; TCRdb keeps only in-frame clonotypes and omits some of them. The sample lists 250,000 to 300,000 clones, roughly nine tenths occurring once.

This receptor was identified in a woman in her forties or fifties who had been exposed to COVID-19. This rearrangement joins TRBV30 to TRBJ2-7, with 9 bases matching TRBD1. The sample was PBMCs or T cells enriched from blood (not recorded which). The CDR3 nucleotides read TGTGCCACGGACAGGGGAAGCTACGAGCAGTACTTC. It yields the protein CATDRGSYEQYF.